This T cell receptor (beta chain) was recovered during a study of T cell responses to AZD1222 COVID-19 vaccine (dated by TCRdb to about 2021). About the investigation overall: AZD1222 recipients whose second dose came at about 4 weeks and those whose second dose came at about 12 weeks were combined into one group, since spike-specific TCR depth and breadth did not differ between the two schedules. Enrollment into the trials was organized by age into subgroups of 18-55, 56-69 and 70-plus years, and those subgroups contained 148, 28 and 57 TCR-sequenced participants, respectively. A total of around 240 trial participants underwent TCR sequencing, of whom 200 to 220 received two doses of AZD1222 and some 26 received two doses of the MenACWY control vaccine. Overall study results and their limits: Conclusions about previously exposed vaccinees were limited because only a handful of AZD1222 recipients were SARS-CoV-2 seropositive at baseline. The vaccine-associated CD4 TCRs covered the entire spike protein, and the dominant responses fell in regions 160-218 and 743-854. Participants were mostly white British, with more females than males. The authors suggested clonal diversity may have been underestimated. Reportedly, almost half of the unique spike-specific TCRs recognized epitopes lying outside the regions that are mutated in the B.1.351 and B.1.1.7 variants. Spike-specific TCR breadth and depth rose significantly after two AZD1222 doses compared with day 0 and with MenACWY recipients. Because no samples from the day 14 peak response were available, repertoires could be characterized only after the peak T cell response. The 56-69-year group was small, and its depth increase did not reach significance, likely because of low power.

The time point label, as the study defines it: baseline before first vaccination. Vaccinee samples were obtained from the UK trials COV001 and COV002, which included a single-blind randomized controlled phase 2/3 trial of AZD1222 (ChAdOx1 nCoV-19) in healthy adults. For TCRbeta chain sequencing, PBMC samples from trial participants were taken at day 0 and at day 28 after the second dose. On this clone itself: Its binding antigen is unknown. Qualities for individual bases were not recorded, and no much larger clone is one base off.

The CDR3 regions of human TCRbeta chains were analyzed by immunosequencing. Under the source paper's analysis protocol: Repertoire TCRs were checked for matches against a reference library of SARS-CoV-2-specific TCRs that had been generated using the MIRA antigen-specificity platform. Breadth was defined as the fraction of unique TCRs that were SARS-CoV-2-associated, and depth was defined as the fraction of total T cells that were SARS-CoV-2-associated. Using the MIRA data, each spike-specific TCR was assigned both to the spike region to which the TCR was reactive and to a CD4 or CD8 class. Log10-transformed breadth and depth values were compared by one-way ANOVA with Sidak's multiple comparisons tests. TCRdb provides this immuneACCESS table in a form limited to in-frame rearrangements. Some clones are lacking; in checked studies, under half of them reflect an unresolved V gene, and why the rest are absent is not known. From that table come the V and J calls and clone size; the DNA was used to work out D and trimming. The sample data list more than 90,000 clones, and around 84% of these were observed just once. Of the sample, roughly 1.4% is held by the ten largest clones.

Deletion took 2 bases off V and 6 bases off J, with a span of 8 bases between the germline ends. Reading from cysteine to phenylalanine, the CDR3 counts 13 amino acids. Only CDR3 DNA remains: 39 bases, in frame from the first base. CDR1 and CDR2 are drawn from the germline V gene: KGHSH, LQKENI. The clonotype comes from an adult in good health. Sequenced material: peripheral blood, taken on day 0 of AZD1222 vaccination. Recombination linked TRBV18 to TRBJ2-1, with no confident D gene call. The CDR3 amino acid sequence is: CASSPGWRNEQFF. The nucleotides read TGTGCCAGCTCACCAGGCTGGCGCAATGAGCAGTTCTTC. The CDR3 plus the reference TRBV18 and TRBJ2-1 genes for the other parts give the full variable domain: NAGVMQNPRHLVRRRGQEARLRCSPMKGHSHVYWYRQLPEEGLKFMVYLQKENIIDESGMPKERFSAEFPKEGPSILRIQQVVRGDSAAYFCASSPGWRNEQFFGPGTRLTVL.